This entry lists 31 T cell receptor beta chains sequenced from one sample in a study of T cell repertoires in cytomegalovirus infection. TCRdb reprocessed the reads via MiXCR and lists one record per CDR3 protein. The table includes 680,000 or so distinct CDR3 sequences, around 35% detected once. These TCRs are of unknown antigen specificity. The sequenced sample was cultured PBMCs, obtained from culture after CMV antigen stimulation. These receptors all stem from a human donor in good health (CMV status not recorded). Some clones in this sample may be carry-over from other donors' samples.

The gene calls are TRBV25-1 and TRBJ1-5; D perhaps matches TRBD1 (5 bases). The germline CDR1 and CDR2 sequences are MGHDK and SYGVNS. The CDR3 contains 12 residues. Trimming took off 6 bases at V and 6 bases at J, with 9 bases between the two ends. CDR3 sequence: CASRRGTQPQHF. The CDR3 nucleotides read TGTGCCAGCAGGAGGGGTACTCAGCCCCAGCATTTT. The full variable domain, with the rest looked up from reference TRBV25-1 and TRBJ1-5, is EADIYQTPRYLVIGTGKKITLECSQTMGHDKMYWYQQDPGMELHLIHYSYGVNSTEKGDLSSESTVSRIRTEHFPLTLESARPSHTSQYLCASRRGTQPQHFGDGTRLSIL.

This clonotype was seen more than once but under ten times. The chain links TRBV12-3 or TRBV12-4 to TRBJ2-3; D call uncertain. The ends were cut back, 2 bases at V and 7 bases at J, with 13 bases in the middle. This CDR3 is built from 14 residues. The CDR3 loop reads CASSLSTTLNTQYF. The CDR3 DNA follows: TGTGCCAGCAGTTTAAGTACAACCCTAAATACGCAGTATTTT.

The sample holds a few counts of this clonotype. The rearrangement uses TRBV7-2 and TRBJ2-2, with 9 nucleotides matching TRBD2. CDR1 is SGHTA and CDR2 is FQGNSA in the germline V gene. The CDR3 consists of 15 residues. V lost 2 bases and J lost 6; bases outside the gene matches: 4. This CDR3 reads CASSLLIAGAGELFF. In DNA, the CDR3 is TGTGCCAGCAGCTTACTCATAGCGGGAGCCGGGGAGCTGTTTTTT.

The CDR3 DNA reads as TGCAGTGCTAGAGAGGGGAATTCGGACACTGAAGCTTTCTTT. Translated: CSAREGNSDTEAFF. The chain couples TRBV20-1 to TRBJ1-1; no firm D call. With 0 bases removed from V and 3 bases from J, the gap between germline ends came to 11 bases. This CDR3 is built from 14 residues. Looked up from germline, CDR1 is DFQATT and CDR2 is SNEGSKA (reference sequence).

In this sample, this clonotype turned up a few times. This sequence joins TRBV6-1 and TRBJ2-5, with D possibly being TRBD1 (6 bases). Germline CDR1 MNHNS, CDR2 SASEGT. V gave up 6 bases and J gave up 3 bases, with 14 bases separating them. The CDR3 totals 14 residues. The CDR3 region is CASSIDRLEETQYF. The DNA for the CDR3 is TGTGCCAGCAGCATAGACAGGTTGGAAGAGACCCAGTACTTC.

The rearrangement uses TRBV2 and TRBJ2-3; 10 bases are a match to TRBD2. This CDR3 is 15 amino acids long. V lost 6 bases to trimming and J lost 3 bases; unmatched junction nucleotides: 6. Germline V gene data show CDR1 as SNHLY and CDR2 as FYNNEI. The CDR3 DNA reads TGTGCCAGCAGCACCCAGCGGGGGGGTACAGATACGCAGTATTTT. Translated: CASSTQRGGTDTQYF.

This clonotype was seen a single time. The chain combines TRBV29-1 with TRBJ1-1; 8 bases are shared with TRBD1. V gave up 5 bases and J gave up 1 base; unmatched junction bases: 12. The CDR3 covers 16 residues. Germline CDR1 reads SQVTM; CDR2 reads ANQGSEA. The CDR3 loop is CSVRPTDRGRNTEAFF. DNA for the CDR3: TGCAGCGTTAGACCAACCGACAGGGGAAGGAACACTGAAGCTTTCTTT.

The gene calls are TRBV12-3 or TRBV12-4 and TRBJ2-1; perhaps TRBD2 as D (5 bases). Deletions cut 7 bases from V and 9 bases from J, with 10 bases between. The CDR3 totals 11 residues. For the CDR3, the DNA is TGTGCCAGCAACTTAGAGGGTGAGCAGTTCTTC. Its translation: CASNLEGEQFF.

This clonotype was seen at least ten times. V is TRBV7-8 and J is TRBJ1-4, with no clear D. CDR1 and CDR2 from the germline V gene are SGHVS and FQNEAQ. The CDR3 consists of 14 residues. The V end was cut by 5 bases, the J end by 5 bases, with 12 bases between. CDR3 in amino acids: CASSARLPNEKLFF. The CDR3 DNA reads TGTGCCAGCAGCGCACGGTTACCAAATGAAAAACTGTTTTTT.

This clonotype was seen a handful of times. The chain joins TRBV7-6 to TRBJ1-2; D not resolved. Trimming took off 6 bases at V and 3 bases at J, with 11 bases between the two ends. The V gene's germline CDR1 is SGHVS and CDR2 FNYEAQ. This CDR3 has 13 amino acids. The CDR3 DNA reads as TGTGCCAGCAGTCCTGGAGAAGACTATGGCTACACCTTC. It codes for CASSPGEDYGYTF.

This clonotype was counted at least ten times. The chain couples TRBV7-2 to TRBJ1-3; 10 bases fit TRBD1. The V and J ends lost 0 bases and 8 bases, in that order; junction bases with no gene match: 4. This CDR3 comprises 15 residues. Germline CDR1 reads SGHTA; CDR2 reads FQGNSA. The chain's CDR3 is CASSLALGQGDTIYF. The CDR3 DNA reads TGTGCCAGCAGCTTAGCGTTAGGACAGGGGGACACCATATATTTT.

This clonotype was counted between two and nine times. The CDR3 sequence is CASSLVGSPGGTQYF. The CDR3 DNA sequence: TGTGCCAGCAGCTTGGTAGGGTCTCCGGGTGGGACCCAGTACTTC. The rearrangement links TRBV7-6 to TRBJ2-5; D is ambiguous. This CDR3 has 15 residues. CDR1 and CDR2 (germline): SGHVS, FNYEAQ. Trimming removed 3 bases at V and 7 bases at J, with 18 bases between.

The chain joins TRBV6-2 or TRBV6-3 to TRBJ1-2, with D perhaps matching TRBD1 (6 bases). Trimming cost V 8 bases and J 2 bases, with 21 bases left between them. The CDR3 totals 16 residues. CDR1 MNHEY and CDR2 SVGEGT come from the germline V gene. The CDR3 region is CASGRGFQVANYGYTF. The CDR3 DNA is TGTGCCAGCGGCAGGGGTTTTCAGGTGGCGAACTATGGCTACACCTTC.

This clonotype was observed a few times. The chain joins TRBV19 to TRBJ1-6; D unresolved. The germline CDR1 and CDR2 sequences are LNHDA and SQIVND (reference sequence). This CDR3 has 13 residues. Trimming left V 9 bases short and J 8 bases short, with 14 bases between. The CDR3 spells CASRREMDSPLHF. In nucleotides, the CDR3 is TGTGCCAGCAGAAGGGAAATGGATTCACCCCTCCACTTT.

The chain is built from TRBV19 and TRBJ2-1, with 7 bases that match TRBD2. CDR3 length: 12 residues. J gave up 14 bases and V 3 bases, and 7 bases lay outside the gene matches. Germline CDR1 and CDR2: LNHDA and SQIVND (reference sequence). The CDR3 protein is CASSIGEGTKFF. As DNA, the CDR3 is TGTGCCAGTAGTATCGGGGAGGGCACGAAGTTCTTC.

This chain joins TRBV19 and TRBJ1-1, with 8 nucleotides matching TRBD1. Looked up from germline, CDR1 is LNHDA and CDR2 is SQIVND (reference sequence). This CDR3 region has 13 residues. V lost 5 bases, J lost 6 bases, and 5 bases stayed unmatched. CDR3 sequence: CASSRQGISEAFF. The CDR3 DNA reads as TGTGCCAGTAGTCGACAGGGGATCTCTGAAGCTTTCTTT.

V and J are TRBV6-8 and TRBJ2-5, with D possibly being TRBD2 (5 bases). Germline-derived CDR1 and CDR2 are MNHGY and SAAAGT. CDR3 length: 15 amino acids. The V end was cut by 7 bases, the J end by 5 bases, with 20 bases between. DNA of the CDR3: TGTGCCAGCACCCGACGGACTCCGGGCGGGGAGACCCAGTACTTC. This sequence encodes CASTRRTPGGETQYF.

This clonotype showed up just a few times. The chain has TRBV7-6 and TRBJ2-5; no reliable D call. V lost 2 bases and J lost 5, with 9 bases in between. Germline V gene lookup returns CDR1 SGHVS and CDR2 FNYEAQ. The CDR3 consists of 13 residues. The CDR3 nucleotides are TGTGCCAGCAGCTTAAATCGGCGGGAGACCCAGTACTTC. Its translation: CASSLNRRETQYF.

The chain carries TRBV11-3 and TRBJ2-1; 12 nucleotides match TRBD2. CDR1 and CDR2 (germline): SGHNT, YENEEA. The CDR3 has 18 residues. Losses at the gene ends were 2 bases for V and 0 bases for J; bases not matched to a gene: 5. CDR3 DNA: TGTGCCAGCAGCTTACCACTAGCGGGGGGTAGCTCCTACAATGAGCAGTTCTTC. Residues: CASSLPLAGGSSYNEQFF.

This rearrangement joins TRBV5-5 to TRBJ2-7; TRBD2 matches 7 bases. The germline V gene encodes CDR1 SGHKS and CDR2 YYEKEE (reference sequence). The CDR3 runs to 15 residues. The V segment lost 0 bases and the J segment 0 bases; nucleotides outside the gene matches: 3. CDR3 protein: CASSLATSASYEQYF. CDR3 nucleotides: TGTGCCAGCAGCTTGGCCACTAGCGCCTCCTACGAGCAGTACTTC.

V usage is TRBV20-1 and J usage is TRBJ1-6; 8 positions agree with TRBD1. The germline CDR1 and CDR2 sequences are DFQATT and SNEGSKA (reference sequence). The junction had 7 bases not matched to a gene; V was cut back by 4 bases and J by 8 bases. The CDR3 is 14 amino acids. CDR3 sequence: CSATPGTGDSPLHF. CDR3 coding DNA: TGCAGTGCTACTCCCGGGACAGGAGATTCACCCCTCCACTTT.

The rearrangement uses TRBV20-1 and TRBJ2-7, with 8 bases aligning to TRBD2. The CDR3 has 15 residues. Germline CDR1 DFQATT, CDR2 SNEGSKA (reference sequence). The trim removed 2 bases at V and 3 bases at J, leaving 9 bases unmatched. CDR3 in amino acids: CSARSSSGGYYEQYF. Here the CDR3 DNA reads TGCAGTGCTAGATCTAGCAGCGGGGGATACTACGAGCAGTACTTC.

The chain employs TRBV27 and TRBJ1-2; D unclear. The CDR3 consists of 15 residues. From germline, CDR1 is MNHEY and CDR2 SMNVEV (reference sequence). V gave up 0 bases and J gave up 7 bases, with 15 bases separating them. The CDR3: CASSLSPTLSAGYTF. CDR3 in DNA: TGTGCCAGCAGTTTATCGCCAACCCTATCGGCTGGCTACACCTTC.

The chain carries TRBV7-6 and TRBJ2-3; D is unclear. CDR3 size: 15 residues. The germline V gene has CDR1 SGHVS and CDR2 FNYEAQ. Between the trimmed V and J ends, which lost 5 bases and 3 bases, there was a span of 15 bases. The CDR3 bases are TGTGCCAGCAGCCCCCCCGCTACGGTGACAGATACGCAGTATTTT. This translates into CASSPPATVTDTQYF.

This clonotype was picked up a small number of times. The chain uses TRBV6-6 and TRBJ2-1, with TRBD2 matching 10 bases. The V segment lost 2 bases and the J segment 9 bases; nucleotides outside the gene matches: 7. This CDR3 contains 15 residues. CDR1 and CDR2 (germline): MNHNY, SVGAGI (reference sequence). The CDR3 DNA reads TGTGCCAGCAGTTACCGGAGCGGGGGGGCCGTTGAGCAGTTCTTC. Translation: CASSYRSGGAVEQFF.

The V gene is TRBV19, the J gene TRBJ2-5; unclear D gene. CDR1 is LNHDA and CDR2 is SQIVND in the germline V gene (reference sequence). This CDR3 is built from 14 residues. The V end lost 7 bases, the J end lost 5 bases, and 17 bases lay between the germline ends. DNA of the CDR3: TGTGCCAGTACCGCCAGGTCGGGTGGCGAGACCCAGTACTTC. Translated: CASTARSGGETQYF.

This chain links TRBV12-3 or TRBV12-4 with TRBJ2-7, with D unresolved. Trimming took off 5 bases at V and 7 bases at J, with 15 bases between the two ends. There are 13 residues in the CDR3. CDR3 DNA sequence: TGTGCCAGCAGTCAGCCCCGCATGGGGGAGCAGTACTTC. Its translation: CASSQPRMGEQYF.

This clonotype was detected ten times or more. The rearrangement uses TRBV7-2 and TRBJ2-2; D is possibly TRBD1 or TRBD2 (6 bases each). Germline V gives CDR1 SGHTA, CDR2 FQGNSA. There are 17 residues in the CDR3. V was pared by 3 bases and J by 3 bases, with 17 bases between. This CDR3 reads CASSLRGDIRYTGELFF. Written as DNA, the CDR3 is TGTGCCAGCAGCTTGAGGGGGGATATTAGATACACCGGGGAGCTGTTTTTT.

The chain is built from TRBV2 and TRBJ1-1; 7 nucleotides align to TRBD1. The CDR3 totals 14 residues. V lost 8 bases, J lost 4 bases, and 10 bases stayed unmatched. Germline V gene data show CDR1 as SNHLY and CDR2 as FYNNEI. This CDR3 is CASGKTGSLTEAFF. The CDR3 DNA is TGTGCCAGCGGAAAGACAGGGTCTCTCACTGAAGCTTTCTTT.

In this sample, this clonotype turned up a few times. The J gene is TRBJ1-6, the V gene TRBV4-1; tentatively, D is TRBD1 (5 bases). Trimming cost V 1 base and J 9 bases, with 16 bases left between them. CDR1 MGHRA and CDR2 YSYEKL come from the germline V gene. The CDR3 sequence is 16 residues long. The CDR3 sequence is CASSQGYQGFGSPLHF. The CDR3 nucleotides are TGCGCCAGCAGCCAAGGGTATCAGGGTTTTGGTTCACCCCTCCACTTT.

This clonotype has only one observation. The V call is TRBV5-4, the J call TRBJ2-1, with 7 bases fitting TRBD1. J lost 8 bases, V lost 4 bases, and 12 bases had no gene match. The CDR3 is 15 residues long. Germline V gives CDR1 SGHNT, CDR2 YYREEE (reference sequence). The CDR3, as DNA: TGTGCCAGCAGCCCCTGGGGCACGCAGGGGGATGAGCAGTTCTTC. Amino acid sequence: CASSPWGTQGDEQFF.